These 12 T cell receptor beta chains share one sample of origin, sequenced in a study of blood T cell repertoires in COVID-19. The repertoire was sequenced with immunoSEQ multiplex PCR; TCRdb's copy has only in-frame clones and lacks some. The sample holds approximately 290,000 clones, about 89% seen once. Source material: peripheral blood. The source is a man aged 25-45 years with acute or convalescent COVID-19.

DNA of the CDR3: TGTGCCAGCAGCTTGGGACTAGAGTATGAGCAGTTCTTC. Amino acid sequence: CASSLGLEYEQFF. The chain recombines TRBV5-4 with TRBJ2-1, with D perhaps matching TRBD2 (6 bases). CDR3 length: 13 amino acids. The V gene lost 0 bases and the J gene lost 8 bases, with 9 bases spanning the gap. CDR1 is SGHNT, CDR2 YYREEE, per germline (reference sequence).

The CDR3 here is CASSHFGGLSYNEQFF. In DNA form, the CDR3 reads TGCGCCAGCAGCCATTTTGGCGGACTTTCCTACAATGAGCAGTTCTTC. The V gene is TRBV4-1, the J gene TRBJ2-1; the D gene is possibly TRBD2 (5 bases). The V gene lost 3 bases and the J gene lost 1 base, with 13 bases spanning the gap. The CDR3 loop spans 16 amino acids. Per the germline V gene, CDR1 is MGHRA and CDR2 is YSYEKL.

The V and J genes are TRBV9 and TRBJ1-1; no clear D. CDR3 length: 14 amino acids. Germline V gene sequence: CDR1 SGDLS, CDR2 YYNGEE. Trimming took 2 bases from V and 3 from J, leaving 11 bases between them. This chain's CDR3 is CASSVRPQDTEAFF. Here the CDR3 DNA reads TGTGCCAGCAGCGTCCGTCCGCAGGACACTGAAGCTTTCTTT.

V usage is TRBV7-9 and J usage is TRBJ1-2, with 11 bases aligning to TRBD1. Trimming cost V 5 bases and J 7 bases; bases outside gene matches: 9. This CDR3 has 15 amino acids. CDR1 is SEHNR and CDR2 is FQNEAQ in the germline V gene (reference sequence). In DNA, the CDR3 is TGTGCCAGCAGCCCGCCGGGACAGGGGGTTTTTGGCTACACCTTC. Its translation: CASSPPGQGVFGYTF.

In this sample, this clone turned up once. The chain recombines TRBV19 with TRBJ1-1, with TRBD1 matching 11 bases. Germline-derived CDR1 and CDR2 are LNHDA and SQIVND (reference sequence). The CDR3 runs 14 residues. Unmatched junction bases numbered 6, after V lost 7 bases and J lost 5 bases. In DNA form, the CDR3 reads TGTGCCAGTACCGGGACAGGGGGAAGGACTGAAGCTTTCTTT. Amino acid sequence: CASTGTGGRTEAFF. The complete variable domain, with remaining parts taken from reference TRBV19 and TRBJ1-1, reads DGGITQSPKYLFRKEGQNVTLSCEQNLNHDAMYWYRQDPGQGLRLIYYSQIVNDFQKGDIAEGYSVSREKKESFPLTVTSAQKNPTAFYLCASTGTGGRTEAFFGQGTRLTVV.

This chain uses TRBV7-9 with TRBJ2-7; 11 positions agree with TRBD2. Trimming cost V 1 base and J 3 bases; bases outside gene matches: 2. The CDR3 runs 15 residues. Germline assignment: CDR1 SEHNR and CDR2 FQNEAQ (reference sequence). In DNA form, the CDR3 reads TGTGCCAGCAGCTTAGTTACTAGCGGGAGCTACGAGCAGTACTTC. It is translated as CASSLVTSGSYEQYF.

The rearrangement joins TRBV5-4 to TRBJ1-1; D may be TRBD1 (5 bases). This CDR3 region has 14 residues. Germline-derived CDR1 and CDR2 are SGHNT and YYREEE (reference sequence). V lost 6 bases and J 4 bases, leaving 16 bases between the germline ends. The CDR3 DNA reads TGTGCCAGCACTCCGCCGGGCAGGGCCACTGAAGCTTTCTTT. Amino acid sequence: CASTPPGRATEAFF.

The V call is TRBV6-6, the J call TRBJ2-1; TRBD1 aligns across 8 bases. Germline assignment: CDR1 MNHNY and CDR2 SVGAGI (reference sequence). The trim removed 7 bases at V and 5 bases at J, leaving 10 bases unmatched. There are 15 residues in the CDR3. The CDR3 sequence is CASIRTGGADNEQFF. CDR3 bases: TGTGCCAGCATTCGAACAGGGGGAGCTGACAATGAGCAGTTCTTC.

The gene calls are TRBV28 and TRBJ1-4; D perhaps matches TRBD1 (5 bases). V lost 2 bases to trimming and J lost 8 bases, with 15 bases between them. CDR1 MDHEN and CDR2 SYDVKM come from the germline V gene. The CDR3 extends over 15 amino acids. CDR3 region: CASSLNGAGNEKLFF. CDR3 nucleotides: TGTGCCAGCAGTTTAAACGGAGCAGGGAACGAAAAACTGTTTTTT.

DNA for the CDR3: TGCGCCAGCAGCTTGGAGGCCAGGGCAAGCAATCAGCCCCAGCATTTT. This sequence encodes CASSLEARASNQPQHF. V is TRBV5-1 and J is TRBJ1-5, with a possible D match to TRBD1 (5 bases). The germline V gene has CDR1 SGHRS and CDR2 YFSETQ. CDR3 length: 16 amino acids. V was cut by 0 bases and J by 1 base, with 11 bases left in between.

V is TRBV30 and J is TRBJ2-5; D is perhaps TRBD1 (5 bases). CDR1 is GTSNPN, CDR2 SVGIG, per germline (reference sequence). Trimming removed 2 bases at V and 3 bases at J, with 7 bases between. The CDR3 covers 12 residues. The CDR3 sequence is CAWSLREETQYF. CDR3 nucleotide sequence: TGTGCCTGGAGTCTCAGGGAAGAGACCCAGTACTTC.

This rearrangement joins TRBV3-1 (or the pseudogene TRBV3-2) to TRBJ2-7; 7 bases fit TRBD2. After removal of 5 bases from V and 5 bases from J, the junction contained 9 bases not matched to a gene. The CDR3 extends over 14 amino acids. Germline V gene lookup returns CDR1 LGHDT and CDR2 YNNKEL (reference sequence). CDR3 DNA sequence: TGTGCCAGCAGCGCTGGACTAGAACGTAACGAGCAGTACTTC. Translating it yields CASSAGLERNEQYF.